Listed below are T cell receptor beta chains from one sample, sequenced in a study of blood T cell repertoires in COVID-19. TCRdb's table, derived via immunoSEQ multiplex PCR, lists solely in-frame clones and lacks some. The table lists fewer than 500,000 clones, 80% to 90% of them singletons, with roughly 1.4% in the top ten. The sample was PBMCs or T cells enriched from blood (not recorded which). The receptor set was obtained from a man aged 25-40 years who had recovered from COVID-19. Each CDR3 is given with its conserved first and last residue. The D gene is left open where the match is weak. A clone size is listed for some rows: how often the clone was seen (once, few, many), or a class if it is expanded.

V: TRBV2
size: .
D: .
J: TRBJ1-2
DNA: TGTGCCAGCAGTGAAGGAGACTATGGCTACACCTTC
CDR3: CASSEGDYGYTF

V: TRBV19
size: once
D: .
J: TRBJ1-5
DNA: TGTGCCAGTAGTTTCCGGGAGATCAATCAGCCCCAGCATTTT
CDR3: CASSFREINQPQHF

V: TRBV3-1/TRBV3-2
size: .
D: .
J: TRBJ1-1
DNA: TGTGCCAGCAGCCAAGTTGTCACCGGGAACACTGAAGCTTTCTTT
CDR3: CASSQVVTGNTEAFF

V: TRBV6-2/TRBV6-3
size: .
D: TRBD2
J: TRBJ2-5
DNA: TGTGCCAGCAGTTCCGGCGGGGGGGCCAGGGAGACCCAGTACTTC
CDR3: CASSSGGGARETQYF

V: TRBV19
size: .
D: .
J: TRBJ1-1
DNA: TGTGCCAGTAGTATAGTCCCTGTCTCGAGGGACACTGAAGCTTTCTTT
CDR3: CASSIVPVSRDTEAFF

V: TRBV7-7
size: .
D: TRBD2
J: TRBJ2-5
DNA: TGTGCTAGCAGCTTAGAGGTGCGGGGGGGGCAAGAGACCCAGTACTTC
CDR3: CASSLEVRGGQETQYF

V: TRBV5-1
size: .
D: .
J: TRBJ1-2
DNA: TGCGCCAGCAGCTTGGCCTTCGGGTACTATGGCTACACCTTC
CDR3: CASSLAFGYYGYTF

V: TRBV5-1
size: once
D: TRBD1
J: TRBJ1-6
DNA: TGCGCCAGCAGCGCCGGGACAGGGTCCTCACCCCTCCACTTT
CDR3: CASSAGTGSSPLHF

V: TRBV10-2
size: few
D: TRBD1
J: TRBJ1-2
DNA: TGCGCCAGCAGTGACCAAGGGACAGGGGTTGGCTACACCTTC
CDR3: CASSDQGTGVGYTF

V: TRBV19
size: once
D: TRBD1
J: TRBJ1-4
DNA: TGTGCCAGTAGTAGAGACAGGGTAGACGAAAAACTGTTTTTT
CDR3: CASSRDRVDEKLFF

V: TRBV6-6
size: .
D: TRBD1
J: TRBJ2-7
DNA: TGTGCCAGCAGTTCTGGGACAGCGATTATCGGGCAGTACTTC
CDR3: CASSSGTAIIGQYF

V: TRBV10-1
size: once
D: .
J: TRBJ2-3
DNA: TGCGCCAGCAGTGAACAATCGGGGTATACGCAGTATTTT
CDR3: CASSEQSGYTQYF

V: TRBV27
size: .
D: TRBD1
J: TRBJ1-2
DNA: TGTGCCAGCGGGACAGGGCTAGAGAACTATGGCTACACCTTC
CDR3: CASGTGLENYGYTF

V: TRBV18
size: .
D: TRBD1
J: TRBJ1-2
DNA: TGTGCCAGCTCACCTGACAGGGGTGATGGCTACACCTTC
CDR3: CASSPDRGDGYTF

V: TRBV6-6
size: .
D: .
J: TRBJ1-5
DNA: TGTGCCAGCGGGGTTCCGAGGGGCAATCAGCCCCAGCATTTT
CDR3: CASGVPRGNQPQHF